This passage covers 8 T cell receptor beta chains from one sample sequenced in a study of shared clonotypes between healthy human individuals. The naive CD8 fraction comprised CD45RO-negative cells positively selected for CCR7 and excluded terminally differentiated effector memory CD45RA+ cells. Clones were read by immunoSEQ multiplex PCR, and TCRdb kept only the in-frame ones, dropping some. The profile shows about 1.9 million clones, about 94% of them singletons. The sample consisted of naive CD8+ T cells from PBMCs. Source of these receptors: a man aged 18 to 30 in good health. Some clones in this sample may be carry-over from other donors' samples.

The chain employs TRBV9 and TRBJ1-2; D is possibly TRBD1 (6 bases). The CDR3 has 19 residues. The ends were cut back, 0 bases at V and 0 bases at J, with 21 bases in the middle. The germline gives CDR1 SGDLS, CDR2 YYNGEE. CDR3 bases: TGTGCCAGCAGCGTAGGAGTAGGGACAACAAGCCTTCCTAACTATGGCTACACCTTC. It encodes CASSVGVGTTSLPNYGYTF.

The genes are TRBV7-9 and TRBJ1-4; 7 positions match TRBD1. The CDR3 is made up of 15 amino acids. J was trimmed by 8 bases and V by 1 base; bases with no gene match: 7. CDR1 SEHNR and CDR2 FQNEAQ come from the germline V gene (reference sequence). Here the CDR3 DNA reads TGTGCCAGCAGCTTAGGACAGGGCATCGACGAAAAACTGTTTTTT. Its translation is CASSLGQGIDEKLFF.

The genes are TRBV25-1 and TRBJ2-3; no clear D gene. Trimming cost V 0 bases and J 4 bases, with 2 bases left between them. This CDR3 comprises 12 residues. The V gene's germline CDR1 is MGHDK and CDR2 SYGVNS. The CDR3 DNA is TGTGCCAGCAGTGAATATCCAGATACGCAGTATTTT. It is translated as CASSEYPDTQYF.

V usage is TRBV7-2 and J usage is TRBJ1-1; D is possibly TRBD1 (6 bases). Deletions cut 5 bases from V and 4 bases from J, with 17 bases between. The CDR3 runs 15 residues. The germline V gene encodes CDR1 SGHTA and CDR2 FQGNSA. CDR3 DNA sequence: TGTGCCAGCAGCCCCCTCACAGGGAGGGTCACTGAAGCTTTCTTT. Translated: CASSPLTGRVTEAFF.

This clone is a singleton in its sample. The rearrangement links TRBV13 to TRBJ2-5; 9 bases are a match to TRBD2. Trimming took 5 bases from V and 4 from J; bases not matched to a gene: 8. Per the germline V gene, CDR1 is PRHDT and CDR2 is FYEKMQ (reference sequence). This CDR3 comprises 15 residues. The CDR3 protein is CASSQAGGGRETQYF. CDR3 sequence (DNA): TGTGCCAGCAGCCAAGCGGGAGGAGGTCGAGAGACCCAGTACTTC.

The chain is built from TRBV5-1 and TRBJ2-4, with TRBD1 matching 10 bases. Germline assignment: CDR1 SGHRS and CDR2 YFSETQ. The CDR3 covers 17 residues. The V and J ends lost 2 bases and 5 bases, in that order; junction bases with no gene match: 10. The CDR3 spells CASSFGRGQGIENIQYF. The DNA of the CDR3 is TGCGCCAGCAGCTTTGGCCGGGGACAGGGGATCGAAAACATTCAGTACTTC.

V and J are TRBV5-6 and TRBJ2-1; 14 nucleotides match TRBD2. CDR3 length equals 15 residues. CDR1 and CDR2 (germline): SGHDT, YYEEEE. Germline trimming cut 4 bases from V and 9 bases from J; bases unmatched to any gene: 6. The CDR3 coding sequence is TGTGCCAGCAGCCCGGGACTAGCGGGAGAGTTTGAGCAGTTCTTC. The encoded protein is CASSPGLAGEFEQFF.

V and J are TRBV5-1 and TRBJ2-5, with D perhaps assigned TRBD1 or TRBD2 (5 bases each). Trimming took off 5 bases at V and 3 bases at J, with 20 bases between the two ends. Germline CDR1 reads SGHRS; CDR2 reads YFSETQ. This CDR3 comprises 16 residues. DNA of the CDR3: TGCGCCAGCAGTACTGGTTTGGGGGAAGTAAAAGAGACCCAGTACTTC. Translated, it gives CASSTGLGEVKETQYF.